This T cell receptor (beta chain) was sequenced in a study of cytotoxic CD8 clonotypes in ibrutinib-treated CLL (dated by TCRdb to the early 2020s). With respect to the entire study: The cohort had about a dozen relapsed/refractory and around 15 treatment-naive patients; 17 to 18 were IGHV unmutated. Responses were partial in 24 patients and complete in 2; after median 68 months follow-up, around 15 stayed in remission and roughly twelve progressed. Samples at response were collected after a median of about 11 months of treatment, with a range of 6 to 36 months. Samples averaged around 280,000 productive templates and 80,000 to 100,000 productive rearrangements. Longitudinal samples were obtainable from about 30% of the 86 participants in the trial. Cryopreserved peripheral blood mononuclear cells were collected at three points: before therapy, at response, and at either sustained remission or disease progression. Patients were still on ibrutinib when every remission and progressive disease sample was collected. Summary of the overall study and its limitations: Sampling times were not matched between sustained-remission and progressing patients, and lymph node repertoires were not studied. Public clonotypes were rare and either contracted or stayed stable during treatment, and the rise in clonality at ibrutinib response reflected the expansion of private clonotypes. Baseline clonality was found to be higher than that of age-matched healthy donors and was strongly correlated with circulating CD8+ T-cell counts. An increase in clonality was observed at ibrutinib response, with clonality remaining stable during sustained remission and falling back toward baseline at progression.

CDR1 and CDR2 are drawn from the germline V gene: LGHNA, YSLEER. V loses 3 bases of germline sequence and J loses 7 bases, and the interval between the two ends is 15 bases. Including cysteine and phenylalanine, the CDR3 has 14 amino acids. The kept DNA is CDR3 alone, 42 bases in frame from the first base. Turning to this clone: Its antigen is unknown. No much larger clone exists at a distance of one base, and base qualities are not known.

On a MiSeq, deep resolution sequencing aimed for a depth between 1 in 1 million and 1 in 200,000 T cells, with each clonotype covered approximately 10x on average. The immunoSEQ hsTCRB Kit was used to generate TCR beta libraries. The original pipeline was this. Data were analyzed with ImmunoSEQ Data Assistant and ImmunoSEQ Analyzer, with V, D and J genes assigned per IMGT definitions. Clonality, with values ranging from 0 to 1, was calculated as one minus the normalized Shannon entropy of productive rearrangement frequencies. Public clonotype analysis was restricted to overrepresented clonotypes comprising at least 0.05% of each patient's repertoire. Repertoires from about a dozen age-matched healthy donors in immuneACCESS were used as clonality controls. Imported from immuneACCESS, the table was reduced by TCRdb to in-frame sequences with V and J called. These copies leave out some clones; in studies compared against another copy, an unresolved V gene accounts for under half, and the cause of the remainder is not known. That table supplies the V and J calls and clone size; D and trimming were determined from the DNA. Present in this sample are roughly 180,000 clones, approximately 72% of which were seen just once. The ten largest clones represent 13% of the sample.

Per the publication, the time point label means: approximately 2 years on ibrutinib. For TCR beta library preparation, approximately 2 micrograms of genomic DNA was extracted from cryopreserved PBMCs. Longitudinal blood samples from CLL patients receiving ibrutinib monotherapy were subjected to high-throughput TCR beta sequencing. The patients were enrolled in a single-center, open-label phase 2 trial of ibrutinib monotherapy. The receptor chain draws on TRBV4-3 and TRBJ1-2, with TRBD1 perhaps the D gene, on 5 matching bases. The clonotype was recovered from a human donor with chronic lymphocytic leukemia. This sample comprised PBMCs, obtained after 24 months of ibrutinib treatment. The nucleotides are TGCGCCAGCAGCCAGGCAACTTCGGGGACTGGCTACACCTTC. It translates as CASSQATSGTGYTF.